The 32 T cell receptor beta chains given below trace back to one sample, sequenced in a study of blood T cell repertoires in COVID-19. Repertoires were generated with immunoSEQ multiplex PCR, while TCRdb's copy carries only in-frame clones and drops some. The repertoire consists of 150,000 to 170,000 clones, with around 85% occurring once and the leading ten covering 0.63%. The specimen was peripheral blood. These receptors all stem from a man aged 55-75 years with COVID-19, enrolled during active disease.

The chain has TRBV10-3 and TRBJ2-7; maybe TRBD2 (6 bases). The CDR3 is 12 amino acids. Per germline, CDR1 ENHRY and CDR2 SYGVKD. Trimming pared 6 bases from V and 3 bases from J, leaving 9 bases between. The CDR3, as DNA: TGTGCCATCAGCCGGGGGATCTACGAGCAGTACTTC. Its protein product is CAISRGIYEQYF.

The CDR3 sequence is CASSPTGVSGYTF. CDR3 nucleotides: TGTGCCAGCAGCCCCACAGGGGTATCTGGCTACACCTTC. V is TRBV6-5 and J is TRBJ1-2; 7 bases are a match to TRBD1. This CDR3 comprises 13 residues. Unmatched junction bases numbered 8, after V lost 6 bases and J lost 7 bases. Germline-derived CDR1 and CDR2 are MNHEY and SVGAGI.

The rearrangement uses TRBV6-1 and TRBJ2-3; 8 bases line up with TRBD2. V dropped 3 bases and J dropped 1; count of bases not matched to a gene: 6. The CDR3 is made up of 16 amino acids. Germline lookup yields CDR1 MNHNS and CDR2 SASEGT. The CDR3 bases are TGTGCCAGCAGTGAGAGCCGACTAGCGCGCACAGATACGCAGTATTTT. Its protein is CASSESRLARTDTQYF.

The CDR3 nucleotides read TGTGCCAGCAGCTTAAGTGGCGGGGTCTACAATGAGCAGTTCTTC. Residues: CASSLSGGVYNEQFF. The gene calls are TRBV7-3 and TRBJ2-1; D is perhaps TRBD2 (6 bases). V dropped 1 base and J dropped 3 bases, with 10 bases sitting between them. CDR3 length equals 15 residues. Germline V lookup: CDR1 SGHTA, CDR2 FQGTGA.

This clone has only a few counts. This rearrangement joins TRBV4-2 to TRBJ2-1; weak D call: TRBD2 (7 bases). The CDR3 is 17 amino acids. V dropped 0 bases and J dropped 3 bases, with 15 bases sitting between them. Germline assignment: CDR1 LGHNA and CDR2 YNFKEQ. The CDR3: CASSQELVGGRYNEQFF. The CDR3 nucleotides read TGTGCCAGCAGCCAAGAGTTGGTGGGGGGGCGCTACAATGAGCAGTTCTTC.

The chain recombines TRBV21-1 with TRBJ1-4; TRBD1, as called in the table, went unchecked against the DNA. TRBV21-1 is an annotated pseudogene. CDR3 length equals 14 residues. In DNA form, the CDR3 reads TGTGCCAGCCCTTTGACAGGGCGGGATGAAAAACTGTTTTTT. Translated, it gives CASPLTGRDEKLFF.

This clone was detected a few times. Here the CDR3 reads CASSIDSHEQYF. The CDR3 coding sequence is TGTGCCAGTAGTATAGACAGTCACGAGCAGTACTTC. The rearrangement uses TRBV19 and TRBJ2-7; D not resolved. The CDR3 runs to 12 residues. Per the germline V gene, CDR1 is LNHDA and CDR2 is SQIVND (reference sequence). Trimming left V 0 bases short and J 5 bases short, with 5 bases between.

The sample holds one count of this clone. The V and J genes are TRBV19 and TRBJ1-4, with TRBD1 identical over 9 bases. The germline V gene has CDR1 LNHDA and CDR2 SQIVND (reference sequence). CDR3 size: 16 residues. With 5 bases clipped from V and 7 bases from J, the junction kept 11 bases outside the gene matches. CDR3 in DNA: TGTGCCAGTAGTGATCCGGGACAGGGTGCCAGTGAAAAACTGTTTTTT. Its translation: CASSDPGQGASEKLFF.

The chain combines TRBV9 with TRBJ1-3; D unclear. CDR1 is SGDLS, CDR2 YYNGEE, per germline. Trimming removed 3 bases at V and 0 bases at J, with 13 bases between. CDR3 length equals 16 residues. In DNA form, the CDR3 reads TGTGCCAGCAGCGCCCCCGGGTCCGGCTCTGGAAACACCATATATTTT. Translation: CASSAPGSGSGNTIYF. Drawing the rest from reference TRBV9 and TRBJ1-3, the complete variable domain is DSGVTQTPKHLITATGQRVTLRCSPRSGDLSVYWYQQSLDQGLQFLIQYYNGEERAKGNILERFSAQQFPDLHSELNLSSLELGDSALYFCASSAPGSGSGNTIYFGEGSWLTVV.

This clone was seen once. This chain's CDR3 is CAISDGTGREYQPQHF. The DNA of the CDR3 is TGTGCCATCAGTGATGGGACAGGGCGGGAGTATCAGCCCCAGCATTTT. The rearrangement links TRBV10-3 to TRBJ1-5; 9 bases are a match to TRBD1. CDR1 and CDR2 (germline): ENHRY, SYGVKD. V lost 3 bases to trimming and J lost 5 bases; unmatched junction nucleotides: 8. This CDR3 is 16 amino acids long.

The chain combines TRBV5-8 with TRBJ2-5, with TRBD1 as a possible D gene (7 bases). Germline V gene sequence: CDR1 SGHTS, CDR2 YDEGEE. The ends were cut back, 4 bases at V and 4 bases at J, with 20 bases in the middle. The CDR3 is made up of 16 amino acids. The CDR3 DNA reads TGTGCCAGCAGCCCCCGACAGGGAGGTTTACCAGAGACCCAGTACTTC. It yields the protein CASSPRQGGLPETQYF.

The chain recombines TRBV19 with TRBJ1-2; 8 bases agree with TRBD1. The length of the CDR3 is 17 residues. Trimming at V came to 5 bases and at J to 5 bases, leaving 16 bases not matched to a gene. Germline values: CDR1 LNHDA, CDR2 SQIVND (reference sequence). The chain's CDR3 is CASSATATGTGEYGYTF. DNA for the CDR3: TGTGCCAGTAGTGCCACGGCGACCGGGACAGGAGAATATGGCTACACCTTC.

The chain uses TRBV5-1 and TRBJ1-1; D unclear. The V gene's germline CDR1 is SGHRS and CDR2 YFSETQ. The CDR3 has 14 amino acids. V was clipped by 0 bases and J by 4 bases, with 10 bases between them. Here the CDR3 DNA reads TGCGCCAGCAGCTTGGAAGAGGGAATCACTGAAGCTTTCTTT. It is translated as CASSLEEGITEAFF.

The CDR3 sequence: CASSRTGQPQHF. CDR3 in DNA: TGTGCCAGCAGCCGAACAGGGCAGCCCCAGCATTTT. The V and J genes are TRBV12-3 or TRBV12-4 and TRBJ1-5; TRBD1 is a possible D gene (6 bases). V was clipped by 6 bases and J by 7 bases, with 10 bases between them. The CDR3 extends over 12 amino acids.

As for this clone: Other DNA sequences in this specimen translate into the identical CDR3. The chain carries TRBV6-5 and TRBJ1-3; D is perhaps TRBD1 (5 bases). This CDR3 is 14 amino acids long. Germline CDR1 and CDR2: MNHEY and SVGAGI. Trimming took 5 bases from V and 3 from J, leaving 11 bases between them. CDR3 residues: CASSPQGFGNTIYF. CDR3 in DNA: TGTGCCAGCAGTCCCCAGGGTTTTGGAAACACCATATATTTT.

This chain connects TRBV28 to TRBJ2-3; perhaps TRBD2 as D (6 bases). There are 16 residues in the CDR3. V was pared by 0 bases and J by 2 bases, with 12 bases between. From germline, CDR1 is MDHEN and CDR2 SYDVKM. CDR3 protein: CASSLWSGGATDTQYF. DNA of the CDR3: TGTGCCAGCAGTTTATGGAGTGGCGGGGCCACAGATACGCAGTATTTT.

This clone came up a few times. The CDR3 here is CASSLYSGGNTEAFF. The CDR3 nucleotides read TGTGCCAGCAGCTTATATTCGGGGGGGAACACTGAAGCTTTCTTT. The chain recombines TRBV13 with TRBJ1-1; D is perhaps TRBD1 (5 bases). V lost 2 bases and J 1 base, leaving 11 bases between the germline ends. CDR1 and CDR2 from the germline V gene are PRHDT and FYEKMQ (reference sequence). The CDR3 sequence is 15 residues long. The full variable domain, in which reference TRBV13 and TRBJ1-1 provide the parts outside the CDR3, is AAGVIQSPRHLIKEKRETATLKCYPIPRHDTVYWYQQGPGQDPQFLISFYEKMQSDKGSIPDRFSAQQFSDYHSELNMSSLELGDSALYFCASSLYSGGNTEAFFGQGTRLTVV.

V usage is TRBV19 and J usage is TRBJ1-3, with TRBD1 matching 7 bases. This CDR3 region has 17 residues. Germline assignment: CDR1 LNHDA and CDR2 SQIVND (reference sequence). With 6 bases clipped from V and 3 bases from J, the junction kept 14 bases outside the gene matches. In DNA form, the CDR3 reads TGTGCCAGTAGACAAGACAGGGCCATCAACATTGGAAACACCATATATTTT. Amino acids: CASRQDRAINIGNTIYF.

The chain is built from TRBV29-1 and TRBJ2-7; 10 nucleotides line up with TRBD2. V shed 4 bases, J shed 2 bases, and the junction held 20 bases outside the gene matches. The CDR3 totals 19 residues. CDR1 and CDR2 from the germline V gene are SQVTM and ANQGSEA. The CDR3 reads CSVVGLAGADGSVTYEQYF. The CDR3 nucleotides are TGCAGCGTTGTTGGGCTAGCGGGAGCTGATGGTTCTGTGACCTACGAGCAGTACTTC.

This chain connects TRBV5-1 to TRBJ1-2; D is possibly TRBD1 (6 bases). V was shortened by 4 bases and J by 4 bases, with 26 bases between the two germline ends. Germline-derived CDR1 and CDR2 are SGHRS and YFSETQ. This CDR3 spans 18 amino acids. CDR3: CASSNAMGASDGGYGYTF. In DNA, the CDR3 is TGCGCCAGCAGCAATGCTATGGGGGCCAGCGATGGAGGCTATGGCTACACCTTC.

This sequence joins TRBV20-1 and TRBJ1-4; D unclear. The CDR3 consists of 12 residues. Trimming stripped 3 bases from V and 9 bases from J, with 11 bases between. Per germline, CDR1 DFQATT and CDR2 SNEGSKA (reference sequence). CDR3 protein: CSASNGPQKLFF. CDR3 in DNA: TGCAGTGCTAGTAACGGTCCCCAAAAACTGTTTTTT.

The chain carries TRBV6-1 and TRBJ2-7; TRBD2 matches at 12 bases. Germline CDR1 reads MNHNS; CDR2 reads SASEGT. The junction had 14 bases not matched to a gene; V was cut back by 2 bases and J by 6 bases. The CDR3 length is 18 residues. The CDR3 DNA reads TGTGCCAGCAGTGAAATTGGACTAGCGGGATTCTCTCGGTTCGAGCAGTACTTC. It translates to CASSEIGLAGFSRFEQYF.

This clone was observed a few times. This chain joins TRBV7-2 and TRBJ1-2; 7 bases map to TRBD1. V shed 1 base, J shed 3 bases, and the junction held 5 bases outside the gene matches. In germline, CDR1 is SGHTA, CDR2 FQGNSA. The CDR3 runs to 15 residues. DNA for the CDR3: TGTGCCAGCAGCTTAGAACCGGGACAGTACTATGGCTACACCTTC. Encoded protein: CASSLEPGQYYGYTF. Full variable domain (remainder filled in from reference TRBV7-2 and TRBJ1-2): GAGVSQSPSNKVTEKGKDVELRCDPISGHTALYWYRQSLGQGLEFLIYFQGNSAPDKSGLPSDRFSAERTGGSVSTLTIQRTQQEDSAVYLCASSLEPGQYYGYTFGSGTRLTVV.

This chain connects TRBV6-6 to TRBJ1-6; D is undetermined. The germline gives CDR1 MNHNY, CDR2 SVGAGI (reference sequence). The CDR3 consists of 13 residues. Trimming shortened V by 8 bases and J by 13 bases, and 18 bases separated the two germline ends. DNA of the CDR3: TGTGCCAGCGCAAAGGTCGGGGAGAAGCCCCTCCACTTT. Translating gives CASAKVGEKPLHF.

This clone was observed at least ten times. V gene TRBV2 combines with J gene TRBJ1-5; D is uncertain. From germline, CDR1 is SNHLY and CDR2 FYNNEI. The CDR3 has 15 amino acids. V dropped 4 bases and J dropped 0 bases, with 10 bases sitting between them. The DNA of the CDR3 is TGTGCCAGCAGTGGACTAGCTGTTAGCAATCAGCCCCAGCATTTT. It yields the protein CASSGLAVSNQPQHF.

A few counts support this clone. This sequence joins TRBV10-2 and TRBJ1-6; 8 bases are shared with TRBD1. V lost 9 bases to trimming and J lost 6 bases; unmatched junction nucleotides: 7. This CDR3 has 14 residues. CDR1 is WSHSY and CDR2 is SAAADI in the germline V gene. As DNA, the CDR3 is TGCGCCAGAGCGGACAGGGCCTCTAATTCACCCCTCCACTTT. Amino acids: CARADRASNSPLHF.

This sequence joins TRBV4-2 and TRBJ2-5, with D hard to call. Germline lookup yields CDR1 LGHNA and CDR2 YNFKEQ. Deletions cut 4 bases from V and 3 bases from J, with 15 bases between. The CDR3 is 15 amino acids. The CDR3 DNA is TGTGCCAGCAGCCCCTCCGGGTCCGAAAAAGAGACCCAGTACTTC. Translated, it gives CASSPSGSEKETQYF.

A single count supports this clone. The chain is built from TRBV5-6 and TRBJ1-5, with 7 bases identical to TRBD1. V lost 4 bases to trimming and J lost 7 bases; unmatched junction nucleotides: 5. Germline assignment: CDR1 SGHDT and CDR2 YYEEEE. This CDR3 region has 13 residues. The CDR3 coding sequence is TGTGCCAGCAGCGCCGACAGGGACCAGCCCCAGCATTTT. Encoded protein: CASSADRDQPQHF. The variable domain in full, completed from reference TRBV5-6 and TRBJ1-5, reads DAGVTQSPTHLIKTRGQQVTLRCSPKSGHDTVSWYQQALGQGPQFIFQYYEEEERQRGNFPDRFSGHQFPNYSSELNVNALLLGDSALYLCASSADRDQPQHFGDGTRLSIL.

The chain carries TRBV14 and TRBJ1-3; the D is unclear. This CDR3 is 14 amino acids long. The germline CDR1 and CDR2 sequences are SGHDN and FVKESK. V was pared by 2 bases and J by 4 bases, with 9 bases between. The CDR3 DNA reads TGTGCCAGCAGCCAACGGGTTGGGGGAAACACCATATATTTT. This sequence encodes CASSQRVGGNTIYF.

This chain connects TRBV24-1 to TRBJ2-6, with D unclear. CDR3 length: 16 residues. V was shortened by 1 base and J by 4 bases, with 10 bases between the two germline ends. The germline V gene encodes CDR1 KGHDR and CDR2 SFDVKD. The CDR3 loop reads CATSDFPVSGANVLTF. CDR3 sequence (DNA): TGTGCCACCAGTGATTTCCCCGTTTCGGGGGCCAACGTCCTGACTTTC.

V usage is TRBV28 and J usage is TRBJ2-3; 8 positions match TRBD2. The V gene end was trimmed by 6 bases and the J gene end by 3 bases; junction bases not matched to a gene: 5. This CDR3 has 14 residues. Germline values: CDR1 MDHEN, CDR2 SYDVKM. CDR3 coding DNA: TGTGCCAGCAGCCGGGAGGGTTCAACAGATACGCAGTATTTT. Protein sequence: CASSREGSTDTQYF.

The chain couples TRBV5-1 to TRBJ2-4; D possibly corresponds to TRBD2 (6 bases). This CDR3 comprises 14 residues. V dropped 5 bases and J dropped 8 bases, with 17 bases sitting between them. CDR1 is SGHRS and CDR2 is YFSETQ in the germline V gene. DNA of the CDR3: TGCGCCAGCAGTAATGGCGGGAAAGTTGACATTCAGTACTTC. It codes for CASSNGGKVDIQYF.